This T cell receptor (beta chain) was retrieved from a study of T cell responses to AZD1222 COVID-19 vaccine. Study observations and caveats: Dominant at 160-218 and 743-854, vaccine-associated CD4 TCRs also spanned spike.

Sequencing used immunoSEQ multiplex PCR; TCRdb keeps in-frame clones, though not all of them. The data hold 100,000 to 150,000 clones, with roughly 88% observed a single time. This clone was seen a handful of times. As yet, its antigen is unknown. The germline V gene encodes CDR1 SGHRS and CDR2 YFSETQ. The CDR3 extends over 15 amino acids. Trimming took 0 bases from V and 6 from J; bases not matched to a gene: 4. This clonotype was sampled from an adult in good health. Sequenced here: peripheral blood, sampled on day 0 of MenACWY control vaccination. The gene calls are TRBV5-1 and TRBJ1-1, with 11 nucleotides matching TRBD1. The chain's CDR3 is CASSLGTGGRPEAFF. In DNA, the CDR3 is TGCGCCAGCAGCTTGGGGACAGGGGGCCGACCTGAAGCTTTCTTT. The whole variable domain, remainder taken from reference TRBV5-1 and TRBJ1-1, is KAGVTQTPRYLIKTRGQQVTLSCSPISGHRSVSWYQQTPGQGLQFLFEYFSETQRNKGNFPGRFSGRQFSNSRSEMNVSTLELGDSALYLCASSLGTGGRPEAFFGQGTRLTVV.